The source of this T cell receptor (beta chain) is a study of CD8+CD57+ T cells in acquired aplastic anemia (dated by TCRdb to the late 2010s). In the study overall: A mean of about 3 ug of DNA, ranging from roughly 0.19 to 27.4 ug, was extracted from sorted CD4+ and CD8+ cells. A CD8+CD57+ expansion meant a frequency higher than the mean frequency seen in healthy subjects.

In the case of this clonotype: This clone's antigen is unknown. Base-call qualities are not available, and no considerably larger clone is one nucleotide away.

In the germline V gene (reference sequence), CDR1 corresponds to PRHDT and CDR2 to FYEKMQ. The CDR3 runs 18 residues from the cysteine to the phenylalanine. Only the CDR3 portion is preserved as DNA: 54 bases, with reading frame beginning at the first base. V was cut back by 5 bases and J by 0 bases, leaving a gap of 17 bases between them. The research as a whole found: Although under 35 CD8+ CDR3 sequences were shared by patients and controls, these sequences appeared highly expressed in patients and within the immunodominant clones of patients. No significant difference in CD8+ Simpson's diversity was found between patients and healthy controls (P=0.060).

Genomic DNA was used as template for profiling of TCR beta VDJ combinations and CDR3 sequences. TCR repertoire sequencing was run on an Illumina HiSeq 2000. Per the original workflow: Repertoire assessment relied on Simpson's diversity index, CDR3 size and DJ length profiles, and TRBV/TRBJ rearrangement plots. The most abundant DNA sequence in the deep sequencing data was defined as the immunodominant clone. CDR3 amino acid sequences were checked for sharing between subjects and were compared against published repertoires and the VDJdb database. TCRdb ran its own pipeline on the public reads, namely fastp trimming at Q25 and MiXCR clone calling, and kept in-frame beta chains. Identical CDR3 protein sequences are pooled into one entry, listed with their most common genes and DNA. The V and J calls come from TCRdb's annotation, not from the publication. Here the sample has just over 200,000 distinct CDR3 sequences; around three fifths occur a single time. The ten top clones hold roughly 53% of the sample.

Expansion of CD8+CD57+ cells had been shown by flow cytometry in the patients chosen for sequencing. All patients had severe acquired aplastic anemia diagnosed by International Study of Aplastic Anemia and Agranulocytosis and Camitta criteria. Patients had received no therapy at the time of blood sampling. The study deep-sequenced TCR repertoires of sorted CD4+ and CD8+ blood T cells from severe aplastic anemia patients and healthy subjects. In the USA, patient enrollment took place under clinicaltrials.gov protocols 00001620, 01623167, 00001397, 00071045, 00081523 and 00961064. Ficoll-Paque density gradient centrifugation was used to isolate peripheral blood mononuclear cells. Before DNA was extracted, CD4+ and CD8+ T cells were sorted using either FACS or magnetic beads.

The material sequenced was sorted CD4+, CD8+, or CD8+CD57+ T cells (not recorded which) from PBMCs. The receptor was isolated from a human donor with aplastic anemia. The rearrangement combines TRBV13 with TRBJ2-6; TRBD1 might be the D gene, on 6 matching bases. This receptor has the CDR3 CASSQQGSPISGANVLTF. The DNA sequence follows: TGTGCCAGCAGCCAACAGGGAAGTCCGATCTCTGGGGCCAACGTCCTGACTTTC.